This entry lists 29 T cell receptor beta chains sequenced from one sample in a study of cytomegalovirus exposure and HLA in healthy donors. The PCR had 60 Vbeta and 13 Jbeta primers. TCRdb keeps only in-frame clones here, not all; method: immunoSEQ multiplex PCR. This sample has some 130,000 clones, with roughly 70% found just once. Sample: PBMCs. These TCRs come from a human donor in good health.

This clone showed up just a few times. This chain joins TRBV7-9 and TRBJ1-3; the match to TRBD1 covers 7 bases. Trimming took 3 bases from V and 0 from J; bases not matched to a gene: 5. The CDR3 totals 16 residues. In germline, CDR1 is SEHNR, CDR2 FQNEAQ (reference sequence). CDR3 bases: TGTGCCAGCAGCTTGAGACAGGGAGGCTCTGGAAACACCATATATTTT. Translation gives CASSLRQGGSGNTIYF.

This clone appeared once. The V and J genes are TRBV15 and TRBJ1-6, with D possibly matching TRBD1 (5 bases). The V end lost 5 bases, the J end lost 14 bases, and 22 bases lay between the germline ends. From germline, CDR1 is LNHNV and CDR2 YYDKDF (reference sequence). CDR3 length: 15 amino acids. The DNA of the CDR3 is TGTGCCACCAGCCCCCGGGGAGGGGCAGGGCAAGCCCTCCACTTT. It specifies CATSPRGGAGQALHF.

V and J are TRBV7-8 and TRBJ1-1; D might be TRBD1 (5 bases). This CDR3 has 13 residues. Trimming removed 0 bases at V and 6 bases at J, with 8 bases between. Looked up from germline, CDR1 is SGHVS and CDR2 is FQNEAQ. The CDR3 sequence is CASSLALGAEAFF. CDR3 DNA sequence: TGTGCCAGCAGCTTAGCGCTAGGGGCTGAAGCTTTCTTT.

The genes are TRBV21-1 and TRBJ1-1; the table's TRBD1 call for D was not verified on the DNA. TRBV21-1 is a pseudogene segment. The CDR3 has 16 amino acids. CDR3 region: CASSKEGQGLNTEAFF. CDR3 DNA sequence: TGTGCCAGCAGCAAGGAGGGACAGGGCCTGAACACTGAAGCTTTCTTT.

The chain links TRBV5-1 to TRBJ1-1; D not resolved. Germline values: CDR1 SGHRS, CDR2 YFSETQ. The CDR3 has 14 residues. V lost 5 bases to trimming and J lost 1 base, with 12 bases between them. The CDR3 DNA reads TGCGCCAGCAGTTCCGGGTCGGGGAACACTGAAGCTTTCTTT. Its protein is CASSSGSGNTEAFF.

The chain links TRBV5-4 to TRBJ1-2, with 8 bases matching TRBD1. Trimming removed 2 bases from V and 8 bases from J; junction bases left unmatched: 5. CDR1 and CDR2 (germline): SGHNT, YYREEE (reference sequence). This CDR3 contains 13 residues. This CDR3 is CASSFVTGEGYTF. DNA for the CDR3: TGTGCCAGCAGCTTTGTGACAGGGGAAGGCTACACCTTC.

The chain couples TRBV18 to TRBJ2-7; 8 positions agree with TRBD2. Germline values: CDR1 KGHSH, CDR2 LQKENI. Trimming removed 0 bases from V and 1 base from J; junction bases left unmatched: 5. The CDR3 has 16 amino acids. Written as DNA, the CDR3 is TGTGCCAGCTCACCACCCAATAGCGGGACTTCCTACGAGCAGTACTTC. Amino acid sequence: CASSPPNSGTSYEQYF.

This clone was counted only a few times. The chain links TRBV19 to TRBJ1-5; D not resolved. The germline V and J ends were trimmed by 10 bases and 2 bases, with 15 bases remaining between them. The CDR3 runs to 14 residues. Germline V lookup: CDR1 LNHDA, CDR2 SQIVND (reference sequence). CDR3 sequence: CATRVGGRNQPQHF. For the CDR3, the DNA is TGTGCCACAAGAGTCGGAGGGCGCAATCAGCCCCAGCATTTT.

The chain is built from TRBV6-5 and TRBJ2-1, with 7 bases aligning to TRBD1. This CDR3 has 13 amino acids. J lost 9 bases, V lost 6 bases, and 8 bases had no gene match. The V gene's germline CDR1 is MNHEY and CDR2 SVGAGI. DNA for the CDR3: TGTGCCAGCAGGCCACAGGGGTCGGGTGAGCAGTTCTTC. The encoded protein is CASRPQGSGEQFF.

The chain combines TRBV15 with TRBJ2-5; 9 bases align to TRBD2. Germline CDR1 reads LNHNV; CDR2 reads YYDKDF (reference sequence). The J segment lost 4 bases and the V segment lost 5 bases, leaving 11 bases of the junction unmatched. This CDR3 is built from 16 residues. CDR3 nucleotides: TGTGCCACCAGCGGCCGTTACGCGGGAGGGGGAGAGACCCAGTACTTC. Translation gives CATSGRYAGGGETQYF.

This chain uses TRBV7-6 with TRBJ2-2; 13 nucleotides line up with TRBD2. Unmatched junction bases numbered 5, after V lost 4 bases and J lost 6 bases. The CDR3 has 16 residues. Germline loops: CDR1 SGHVS, CDR2 FNYEAQ. CDR3 region: CASSSPTSGRPGELFF. Here the CDR3 DNA reads TGTGCCAGCAGCTCACCGACTAGCGGGAGGCCCGGGGAGCTGTTTTTT.

The chain joins TRBV7-9 to TRBJ2-1; the D is unclear. This CDR3 comprises 18 residues. Trimming pared 2 bases from V and 5 bases from J, leaving 22 bases between. Germline V gene lookup returns CDR1 SEHNR and CDR2 FQNEAQ (reference sequence). The chain's CDR3 is CASSLSFTSRSPDNEQFF. The CDR3 nucleotides read TGTGCCAGCAGCTTAAGTTTCACTTCTAGGTCTCCGGACAATGAGCAGTTCTTC.

The CDR3 sequence is CASSDARNEQFF. The CDR3 nucleotides read TGTGCCAGCAGTGATGCTAGAAATGAGCAGTTCTTC. This sequence joins TRBV6-4 and TRBJ2-1; D is unclear. Germline CDR1 reads MRHNA; CDR2 reads SNTAGT. V lost 3 bases, J lost 7 bases, and 7 bases lay in between. This CDR3 is 12 amino acids long.

The V and J genes are TRBV6-6 and TRBJ2-1, with D possibly being TRBD1 (6 bases). Trimming cost V 6 bases and J 6 bases, with 21 bases left between them. CDR3 length: 16 amino acids. CDR1 is MNHNY, CDR2 SVGAGI, per germline (reference sequence). CDR3 nucleotides: TGTGCCAGCAGCTCAGGAAGGACAGTCGGTGGCAATGAGCAGTTCTTC. The encoded protein is CASSSGRTVGGNEQFF.

The chain combines TRBV21-1 with TRBJ2-1; the tabulated D call, TRBD1, remains unverified against the DNA. TRBV21-1 is classified as a pseudogene. This CDR3 has 15 residues. The CDR3 region is CASSNYRQTPVVQFF. Written as DNA, the CDR3 is TGTGCCAGCAGCAACTACCGACAGACTCCCGTTGTGCAGTTCTTC.

The sample holds a few counts of this clone. This chain joins TRBV2 and TRBJ2-1, with D possibly TRBD1 on 5 matching bases. Per the germline V gene, CDR1 is SNHLY and CDR2 is FYNNEI. The CDR3 has 16 residues. With 1 base removed from V and 4 bases from J, the gap between germline ends came to 14 bases. The CDR3 is CASSEGAGIRYNEQFF. The CDR3 DNA reads TGTGCCAGCAGTGAAGGGGCAGGGATTAGGTACAATGAGCAGTTCTTC.

The chain uses TRBV18 and TRBJ2-3; D possibly corresponds to TRBD2 (6 bases). Germline loops: CDR1 KGHSH, CDR2 LQKENI. Between the trimmed V and J ends, which lost 6 bases and 6 bases, there was a span of 13 bases. The CDR3 totals 13 residues. The DNA for the CDR3 is TGTGCCAGCTCTGGTAGCGGCCCCGATACGCAGTATTTT. Amino acid sequence: CASSGSGPDTQYF.

This rearrangement joins TRBV11-3 to TRBJ1-1; 7 bases map to TRBD1. CDR3 length equals 16 residues. Germline V CDR1 and CDR2: SGHNT, YENEEA. V was pared by 3 bases and J by 4 bases, with 11 bases of the junction left unmatched. In DNA, the CDR3 is TGTGCCAGCAGCTTCATAAAGGGGGCGCGGGGCACTGAAGCTTTCTTT. Its protein product is CASSFIKGARGTEAFF.

This clone showed up just a few times. The rearrangement uses TRBV15 and TRBJ2-5; D possibly corresponds to TRBD2 (5 bases). The CDR3 loop spans 14 amino acids. The V gene lost 1 base and the J gene lost 7 bases, with 13 bases spanning the gap. Germline CDR1 is LNHNV and CDR2 is YYDKDF (reference sequence). CDR3 region: CATSRGGVEVTQYF. In DNA, the CDR3 is TGTGCCACCAGCAGAGGTGGGGTGGAGGTGACCCAGTACTTC.

The V gene is TRBV27, the J gene TRBJ2-1; perhaps TRBD2 as D (6 bases). V was trimmed by 2 bases and J by 3 bases, leaving 8 bases between them. Germline V CDR1 and CDR2: MNHEY, SMNVEV (reference sequence). The CDR3 contains 14 residues. CDR3 protein: CASSLVGGYNEQFF. CDR3 sequence (DNA): TGTGCCAGCAGTTTAGTGGGGGGCTACAATGAGCAGTTCTTC.

The chain combines TRBV5-1 with TRBJ2-2; TRBD1 matches 10 bases. CDR1 is SGHRS and CDR2 is YFSETQ in the germline V gene. V lost 4 bases to trimming and J lost 1 base; unmatched junction nucleotides: 7. This CDR3 is 17 amino acids long. The CDR3 bases are TGCGCCAGCAGCCCGGGACAGGGGTCTTTGAACACCGGGGAGCTGTTTTTT. It yields the protein CASSPGQGSLNTGELFF.

The rearrangement uses TRBV2 and TRBJ2-3, with 11 bases identical to TRBD2. The CDR3 totals 15 residues. Trimming cost V 4 bases and J 4 bases; bases outside gene matches: 4. The germline CDR1 and CDR2 sequences are SNHLY and FYNNEI. This CDR3 is CASSGLAGSADTQYF. CDR3 DNA: TGTGCCAGCAGTGGACTAGCGGGATCGGCAGATACGCAGTATTTT.

CDR3: CASSLKGSAGEPQHF. The DNA of the CDR3 is TGTGCCAGCAGTTTGAAGGGGTCGGCGGGGGAGCCCCAGCATTTT. The chain employs TRBV6-5 and TRBJ1-5, with a possible D match to TRBD1 (5 bases). The V end was cut by 4 bases, the J end by 8 bases, with 18 bases between. There are 15 residues in the CDR3. CDR1 MNHEY and CDR2 SVGAGI come from the germline V gene.

This sequence joins TRBV27 and TRBJ2-1; the D is unclear. The germline CDR1 and CDR2 sequences are MNHEY and SMNVEV (reference sequence). There are 12 residues in the CDR3. The V and J ends lost 3 bases and 8 bases respectively, with 8 bases between them. The CDR3 coding sequence is TGTGCCAGCAGTTTCACTCCCGATGAGCAGTTCTTC. Translation gives CASSFTPDEQFF.

The chain employs TRBV27 and TRBJ2-5; TRBD2 aligns across 8 bases. Unmatched junction bases numbered 10, after V lost 6 bases and J lost 4 bases. Looked up from germline, CDR1 is MNHEY and CDR2 is SMNVEV (reference sequence). The CDR3 extends over 15 amino acids. The CDR3 here is CASSSAGDWAETQYF. CDR3 nucleotide sequence: TGTGCCAGCAGCTCAGCGGGAGATTGGGCAGAGACCCAGTACTTC.

The chain uses TRBV27 and TRBJ2-2; 7 positions agree with TRBD1. The CDR3 runs to 17 residues. Germline values: CDR1 MNHEY, CDR2 SMNVEV (reference sequence). After removal of 0 bases from V and 2 bases from J, the junction contained 6 bases not matched to a gene. CDR3 amino acids: CASSLSRWTGNTGELFF. In DNA form, the CDR3 reads TGTGCCAGCAGTTTATCCCGCTGGACAGGTAACACCGGGGAGCTGTTTTTT.

V is TRBV28 and J is TRBJ1-1; 10 bases map to TRBD1. The V gene end was trimmed by 6 bases and the J gene end by 0 bases; junction bases not matched to a gene: 10. The CDR3 length is 17 residues. Germline loops: CDR1 MDHEN, CDR2 SYDVKM. This CDR3 is CASRPLPGQGMNTEAFF. The CDR3 DNA is TGTGCCAGCAGGCCGCTACCGGGACAGGGGATGAACACTGAAGCTTTCTTT.

The chain combines TRBV11-3 with TRBJ2-1; possible D gene TRBD2, 6 bases. Trimming removed 5 bases at V and 6 bases at J, with 20 bases between. This CDR3 spans 16 amino acids. CDR1 and CDR2 from the germline V gene are SGHNT and YENEEA. Written as DNA, the CDR3 is TGTGCCAGCAGCCCATGGGGCAGGGACTTTTCCAATGAGCAGTTCTTC. Its translation is CASSPWGRDFSNEQFF.

This clone was observed a handful of times. The chain is built from TRBV7-2 and TRBJ2-1; no reliable D call. The germline V gene has CDR1 SGHTA and CDR2 FQGNSA. V was clipped by 6 bases and J by 12 bases, with 15 bases between them. The CDR3 contains 12 residues. The CDR3 DNA reads as TGTGCCAGCAGGAGGCGCAATGGTGGGCAGTTCTTC. Its protein product is CASRRRNGGQFF. The complete variable domain, with remaining parts taken from reference TRBV7-2 and TRBJ2-1, reads GAGVSQSPSNKVTEKGKDVELRCDPISGHTALYWYRQSLGQGLEFLIYFQGNSAPDKSGLPSDRFSAERTGGSVSTLTIQRTQQEDSAVYLCASRRRNGGQFFGPGTRLTVL.